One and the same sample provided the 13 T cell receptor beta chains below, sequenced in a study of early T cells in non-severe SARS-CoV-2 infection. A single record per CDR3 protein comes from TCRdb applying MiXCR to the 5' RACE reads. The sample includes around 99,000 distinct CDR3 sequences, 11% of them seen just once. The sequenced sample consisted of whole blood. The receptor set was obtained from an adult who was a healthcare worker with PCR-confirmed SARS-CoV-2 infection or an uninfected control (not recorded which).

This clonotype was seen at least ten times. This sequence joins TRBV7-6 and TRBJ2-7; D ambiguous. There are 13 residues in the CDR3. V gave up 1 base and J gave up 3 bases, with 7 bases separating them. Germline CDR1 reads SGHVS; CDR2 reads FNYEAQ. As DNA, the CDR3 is TGTGCCAGCAGCTTAGACGGGTTCTACGAGCAGTACTTC. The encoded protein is CASSLDGFYEQYF.

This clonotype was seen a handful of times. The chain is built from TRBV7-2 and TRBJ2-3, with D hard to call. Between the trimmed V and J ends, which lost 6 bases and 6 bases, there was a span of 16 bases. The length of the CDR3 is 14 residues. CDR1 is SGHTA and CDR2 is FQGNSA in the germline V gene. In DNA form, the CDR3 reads TGTGCCAGCAGTCCCCCCCCGACATCCGATACGCAGTATTTT. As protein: CASSPPPTSDTQYF.

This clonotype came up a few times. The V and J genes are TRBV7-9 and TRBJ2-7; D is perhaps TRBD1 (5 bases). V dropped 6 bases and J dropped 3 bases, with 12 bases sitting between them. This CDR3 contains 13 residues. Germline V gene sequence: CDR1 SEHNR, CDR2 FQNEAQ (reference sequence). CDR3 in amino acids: CASSDSPRYEQYF. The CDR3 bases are TGTGCCAGCAGTGACAGTCCCCGCTACGAGCAGTACTTC. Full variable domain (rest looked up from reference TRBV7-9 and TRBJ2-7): DTGVSQNPRHKITKRGQNVTFRCDPISEHNRLYWYRQTLGQGPEFLTYFQNEAQLEKSRLLSDRFSAERPKGSFSTLEIQRTEQGDSAMYLCASSDSPRYEQYFGPGTRLTVT.

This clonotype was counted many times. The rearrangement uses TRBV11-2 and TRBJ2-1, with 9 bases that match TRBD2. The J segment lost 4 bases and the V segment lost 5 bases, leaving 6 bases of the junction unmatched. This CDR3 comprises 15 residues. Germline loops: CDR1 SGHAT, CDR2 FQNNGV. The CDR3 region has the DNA TGTGCCAGCAGCCCCCGGCTAGCGGGATACAATGAGCAGTTCTTC. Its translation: CASSPRLAGYNEQFF.

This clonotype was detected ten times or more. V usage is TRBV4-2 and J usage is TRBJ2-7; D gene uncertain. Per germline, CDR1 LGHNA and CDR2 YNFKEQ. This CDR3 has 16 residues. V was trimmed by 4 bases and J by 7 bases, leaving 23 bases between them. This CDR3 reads CASSRDERTLKEEQYF. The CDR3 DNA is TGTGCCAGCAGCCGCGACGAAAGGACGCTGAAGGAGGAGCAGTACTTC.

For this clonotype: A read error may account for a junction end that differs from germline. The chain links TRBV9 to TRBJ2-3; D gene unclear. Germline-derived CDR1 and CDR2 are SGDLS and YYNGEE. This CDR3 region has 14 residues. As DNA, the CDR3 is TGTACCAGCAGCGTAGCTCCTGCTGCAGATACGCAGTATTTT. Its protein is CTSSVAPAADTQYF.

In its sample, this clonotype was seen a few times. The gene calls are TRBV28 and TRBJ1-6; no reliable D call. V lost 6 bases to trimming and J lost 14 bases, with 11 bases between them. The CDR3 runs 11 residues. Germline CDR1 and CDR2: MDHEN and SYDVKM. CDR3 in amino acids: CASSPAETLHF. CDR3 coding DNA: TGTGCCAGCAGCCCGGCGGAAACCCTCCACTTT.

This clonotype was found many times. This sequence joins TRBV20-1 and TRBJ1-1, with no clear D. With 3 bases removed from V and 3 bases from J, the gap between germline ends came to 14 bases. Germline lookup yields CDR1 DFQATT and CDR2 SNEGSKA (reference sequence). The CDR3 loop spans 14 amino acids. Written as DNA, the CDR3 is TGCAGTGCTAGGTCTGTCCGACACGACACTGAAGCTTTCTTT. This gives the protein CSARSVRHDTEAFF.

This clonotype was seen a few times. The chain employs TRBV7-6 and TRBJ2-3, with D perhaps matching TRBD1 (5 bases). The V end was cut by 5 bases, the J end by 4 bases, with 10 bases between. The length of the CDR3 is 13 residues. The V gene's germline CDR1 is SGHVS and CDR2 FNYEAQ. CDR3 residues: CASSAWGPDTQYF. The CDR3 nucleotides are TGTGCCAGCAGCGCGTGGGGCCCAGATACGCAGTATTTT.

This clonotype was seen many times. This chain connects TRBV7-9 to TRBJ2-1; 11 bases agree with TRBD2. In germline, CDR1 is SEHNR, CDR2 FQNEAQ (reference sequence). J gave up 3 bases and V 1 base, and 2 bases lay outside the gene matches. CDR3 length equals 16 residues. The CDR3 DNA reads TGTGCCAGCAGCTTAGGGACTAGCGGGCACTACAATGAGCAGTTCTTC. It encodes CASSLGTSGHYNEQFF.

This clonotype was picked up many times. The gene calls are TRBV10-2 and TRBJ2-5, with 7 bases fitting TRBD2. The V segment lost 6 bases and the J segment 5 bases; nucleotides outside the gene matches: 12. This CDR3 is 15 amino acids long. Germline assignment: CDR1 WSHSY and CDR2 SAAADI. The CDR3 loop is CASRPSAAGHETQYF. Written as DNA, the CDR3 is TGCGCCAGCAGACCCTCGGCAGCGGGGCATGAGACCCAGTACTTC.

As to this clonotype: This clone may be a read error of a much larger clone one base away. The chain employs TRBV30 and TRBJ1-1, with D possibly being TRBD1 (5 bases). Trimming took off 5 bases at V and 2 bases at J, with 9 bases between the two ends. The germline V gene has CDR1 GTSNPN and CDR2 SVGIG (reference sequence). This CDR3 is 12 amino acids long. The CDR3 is CAWDGHNTEAFF. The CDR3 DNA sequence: TGTGCCTGGGATGGACACAACACTGAAGCTTTCTTT.

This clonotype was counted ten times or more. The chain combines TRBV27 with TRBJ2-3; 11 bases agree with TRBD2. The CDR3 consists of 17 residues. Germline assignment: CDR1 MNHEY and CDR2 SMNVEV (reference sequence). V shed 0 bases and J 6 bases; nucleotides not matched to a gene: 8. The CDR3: CASSLSQLAGEWDTQYF. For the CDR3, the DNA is TGTGCCAGCAGTTTATCCCAACTAGCGGGAGAGTGGGATACGCAGTATTTT.